The 9 T cell receptor beta chains below were found in one sample sequenced in a study of blood T cell repertoires in COVID-19. Sequencing used immunoSEQ multiplex PCR; TCRdb keeps in-frame clones, though not all of them. The table has 55,000 to 75,000 clones, roughly 90% seen once; the top ten hold about 1.3%. Sequenced material: peripheral blood. The receptors stem from a man in his 60s with acute or convalescent COVID-19.

The gene calls are TRBV7-2 and TRBJ1-6; no reliable D call. Deletions cut 3 bases from V and 0 bases from J, with 6 bases between. CDR3 length equals 15 residues. The germline V gene encodes CDR1 SGHTA and CDR2 FQGNSA. CDR3 sequence: CASSFQDSYNSPLHF. Written as DNA, the CDR3 is TGTGCCAGCAGCTTTCAGGACTCCTATAATTCACCCCTCCACTTT.

This clone has only one observation. J is TRBJ1-2 and V is TRBV19; 7 nucleotides align to TRBD1. Germline V CDR1 and CDR2: LNHDA, SQIVND (reference sequence). The CDR3 is 15 residues long. The V segment lost 7 bases and the J segment 1 base; nucleotides outside the gene matches: 9. In DNA form, the CDR3 reads TGTGCCAGTACCCCTTGGCAGGGGGATAACTATGGCTACACCTTC. This encodes CASTPWQGDNYGYTF.

This chain joins TRBV29-1 and TRBJ2-7; D is unclear. Trimming stripped 0 bases from V and 2 bases from J, with 14 bases between. Germline lookup yields CDR1 SQVTM and CDR2 ANQGSEA. The CDR3 length is 15 residues. CDR3 in DNA: TGCAGCGTTGAAGATCGTCAAGTAGCTACCTACGAGCAGTACTTC. Encoded protein: CSVEDRQVATYEQYF.

The DNA for the CDR3 is TGTGCCATCACCACCGGACAGGGAAGCCCAGATACGCAGTATTTT. As protein: CAITTGQGSPDTQYF. The chain employs TRBV10-3 and TRBJ2-3; 8 bases fit TRBD1. Trimming took 7 bases from V and 4 from J; bases not matched to a gene: 10. Germline V gene sequence: CDR1 ENHRY, CDR2 SYGVKD. CDR3 size: 15 residues.

This clone was picked up a small number of times. The J gene is TRBJ1-5, the V gene TRBV10-1; 7 positions match TRBD1. The CDR3 has 14 amino acids. Losses at the gene ends were 2 bases for V and 9 bases for J; bases not matched to a gene: 7. Per germline, CDR1 WNHNN and CDR2 SYGVQD (reference sequence). CDR3 nucleotide sequence: TGCGCCAGCAGTGAGCTGCACAGGGGTGGGCCCCAGCATTTT. Amino acids: CASSELHRGGPQHF.

The V call is TRBV29-1, the J call TRBJ1-3; 9 nucleotides align to TRBD1. With 7 bases clipped from V and 4 bases from J, the junction kept 11 bases outside the gene matches. This CDR3 is 15 amino acids long. Per the germline V gene, CDR1 is SQVTM and CDR2 is ANQGSEA. The CDR3 region has the DNA TGCAGCGCGACCGGGACAGGGCTGGCAGGAAACACCATATATTTT. Residues: CSATGTGLAGNTIYF.

The chain has TRBV2 and TRBJ1-2, with TRBD1 identical over 7 bases. In germline, CDR1 is SNHLY, CDR2 FYNNEI. The length of the CDR3 is 12 residues. The V segment lost 6 bases and the J segment 5 bases; nucleotides outside the gene matches: 3. CDR3 sequence reads: CASRPGQYGYTF. The CDR3 bases are TGTGCCAGCAGACCGGGACAGTATGGCTACACCTTC. Drawing the rest from reference TRBV2 and TRBJ1-2, the complete variable domain is EPEVTQTPSHQVTQMGQEVILRCVPISNHLYFYWYRQILGQKVEFLVSFYNNEISEKSEIFDDQFSVERPDGSNFTLKIRSTKLEDSAMYFCASRPGQYGYTFGSGTRLTVV.

The rearrangement links TRBV18 to TRBJ1-1; 9 bases line up with TRBD1. V lost 3 bases and J lost 10; bases outside the gene matches: 18. The length of the CDR3 is 17 residues. Germline V gene sequence: CDR1 KGHSH, CDR2 LQKENI. CDR3 loop: CASSPSQGAPGDWGAFF. CDR3 bases: TGTGCCAGCTCACCCTCACAGGGGGCGCCGGGGGACTGGGGAGCTTTCTTT.

The chain couples TRBV30 to TRBJ2-7, with TRBD2 identical over 11 bases. Germline V gives CDR1 GTSNPN, CDR2 SVGIG (reference sequence). J lost 4 bases, V lost 6 bases, and 2 bases had no gene match. The CDR3 sequence is 12 residues long. The CDR3: CACRLAGYEQYF. The CDR3 coding sequence is TGTGCCTGTAGACTAGCGGGGTACGAGCAGTACTTC. The full variable domain, rest sourced from reference TRBV30 and TRBJ2-7, is SQTIHQWPATLVQPVGSPLSLECTVEGTSNPNLYWYRQAAGRGLQLLFYSVGIGQISSEVPQNLSASRPQDRQFILSSKKLLLSDSGFYLCACRLAGYEQYFGPGTRLTVT.